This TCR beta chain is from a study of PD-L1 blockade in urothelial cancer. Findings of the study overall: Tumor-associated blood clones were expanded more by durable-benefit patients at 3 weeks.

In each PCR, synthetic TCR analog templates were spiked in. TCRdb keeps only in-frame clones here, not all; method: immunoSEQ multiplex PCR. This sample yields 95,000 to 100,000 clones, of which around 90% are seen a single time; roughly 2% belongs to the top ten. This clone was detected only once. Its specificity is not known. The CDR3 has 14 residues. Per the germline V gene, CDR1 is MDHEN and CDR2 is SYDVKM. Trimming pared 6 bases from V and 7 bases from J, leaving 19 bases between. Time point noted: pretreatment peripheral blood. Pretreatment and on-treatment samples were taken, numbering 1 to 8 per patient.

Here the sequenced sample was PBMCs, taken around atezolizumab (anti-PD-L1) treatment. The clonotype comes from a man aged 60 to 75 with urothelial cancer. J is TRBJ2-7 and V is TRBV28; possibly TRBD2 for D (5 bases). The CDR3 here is CASRGADPSPEQYF. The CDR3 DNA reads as TGTGCCAGCAGGGGAGCGGACCCCTCCCCAGAGCAGTACTTC.